The rows below give T cell receptor beta chains drawn from one sample of a study of shared clonotypes between healthy human individuals. Profiling relied on immunoSEQ multiplex PCR, and the TCRdb table lists in-frame clones only, not all of them. The sample has almost 700,000 clones; roughly nine tenths are singletons. Sequencing input: naive CD8+ T cells sorted from blood. These receptors were taken from a man aged 25 to 40 in good health. Both conserved end residues are part of each CDR3. D genes are given only for firm matches. Only part of the rows carry a size: once, few, many, or a class if the clone is expanded.

J gene	D gene	V gene	clone size	CDR3 DNA	CDR3 protein
TRBJ2-5	TRBD1	TRBV29-1	once	TGCAGCGTTGATTGGTTTTTACAGGGGTTGGGGGAGACCCAGTACTTC	CSVDWFLQGLGETQYF
TRBJ2-1	-	TRBV19	-	TGTGCCAGTAGTATCGCCACTAGACGTCTCTTAGATGAGCAGTTCTTC	CASSIATRRLLDEQFF
TRBJ2-7	TRBD2	TRBV5-6	-	TGTGCCAGCAGCTTGACTAGCGGCCTGCCCTACGAGCAGTACTTC	CASSLTSGLPYEQYF
TRBJ2-7	TRBD1	TRBV29-1	-	TGCAGCGTTGAAGGACAGGGGGAGACCTACGAGCAGTACTTC	CSVEGQGETYEQYF
TRBJ1-5	TRBD1	TRBV11-2	-	TGTGCCAGCAGCTCGATCGCCAAGACAGGGCGGAGGGATCAGCCCCAGCATTTT	CASSSIAKTGRRDQPQHF
TRBJ2-7	-	TRBV2	-	TGTGCCAGCAGGGGGACCGTAGGTCCTCTCGACGAGCAGTACTTC	CASRGTVGPLDEQYF
TRBJ1-5	-	TRBV6-1	-	TGTGCCAGCAGTGAAGCGCTTCCCGGGTTAGGAAGCAATCAGCCCCAGCATTTT	CASSEALPGLGSNQPQHF
TRBJ2-1	-	TRBV28	-	TGTGCCAGCACGAGGGATTGGGGGCATAGGGGTTACAATGAGCAGTTCTTC	CASTRDWGHRGYNEQFF
TRBJ2-3	-	TRBV5-1	few	TGCGCCAGCAAGTCCGCAGGGCGGCCAGATACGCAGTATTTT	CASKSAGRPDTQYF
TRBJ2-7	TRBD1	TRBV27	-	TGTGCCAGCAGTTTACTGGGACAGCGAGAGCAGTACTTC	CASSLLGQREQYF
TRBJ2-1	TRBD1	TRBV19	-	TGTGCCAGTAGTATAGTCGGGACAGGGAGTAATGAGCAGTTCTTC	CASSIVGTGSNEQFF
TRBJ1-1	-	TRBV29-1	-	TGCAGCGTTGAGTTAGTGGGGAACACTGAAGCTTTCTTT	CSVELVGNTEAFF
TRBJ1-1	-	TRBV23-1	-	TGCGCCAGCAGTCACTCGACCAACACTGAAGCTTTCTTT	CASSHSTNTEAFF
TRBJ2-2	-	TRBV4-3	-	TGCGCCAGCAGCCAAGATCGGCTAGCGAGCACCGGGGAGCTGTTTTTT	CASSQDRLASTGELFF
TRBJ1-4	TRBD1	TRBV4-3	-	TGCGCCAGCAGCCAAGATGCGGGACAGAGGGTCGTTAATGAAAAACTGTTTTTT	CASSQDAGQRVVNEKLFF
TRBJ1-1	-	TRBV7-9	once	TGTGCCAGCAGCTTGGAGACTGAAGCTTTCTTT	CASSLETEAFF
TRBJ1-2	-	TRBV27	-	TGTGCCAGCAGTCCCCGACAGTTCACGCTCTATGGCTACACCTTC	CASSPRQFTLYGYTF
TRBJ2-5	-	TRBV11-2	-	TGTGCCAGCAGCTTAAGGGACTGGGACCGTGAGACCCAGTACTTC	CASSLRDWDRETQYF
TRBJ2-2	-	TRBV7-9	-	TGTGCCAGCAGCTTTGGAACTATGGTACGACTGACCGGGGAGCTGTTTTTT	CASSFGTMVRLTGELFF
TRBJ2-7	TRBD1	TRBV28	once	TGTGCCAGCGCCGGGACAGACTACGAGCAGTACTTC	CASAGTDYEQYF
TRBJ2-7	-	TRBV27	-	TGTGCCAGCAGTTTTAAGTTGGCGGAGGTCTACGAGCAGTACTTC	CASSFKLAEVYEQYF
TRBJ2-1	-	TRBV10-2	-	TGCGCCAGCAGTGAGGGTATTGTTGAGCAGTTCTTC	CASSEGIVEQFF
TRBJ2-7	TRBD2	TRBV7-9	-	TGTGCCAGCAGCTCCTCCCCGGGACTAGCAGCCTACGAGCAGTACTTC	CASSSSPGLAAYEQYF
TRBJ2-1	TRBD2	TRBV29-1	-	TGCAGCGAACGGACTAGCGGATACAATGAGCAGTTCTTC	CSERTSGYNEQFF